The sequence of this T cell receptor (beta chain) was determined in a study of blood T cells in healthy people across ages. Individuals who donated were healthy Caucasians from Russia aged roughly 6 to 95. Germline CDR1 SGHTA, CDR2 FQGNSA. Trimming stripped 1 base from V and 1 base from J, with 8 bases between. The CDR3 contains 14 residues. This clonotype appeared many times. Using a J-beta primer mix together with a sample-barcoded 5' primer, a second PCR was run for 7 to 11 cycles. TCRdb fed the 5' RACE reads into MiXCR, producing one record per CDR3 protein. This sample carries about 780,000 distinct CDR3 sequences, about 45% of them seen once, and the ten largest clones take roughly 20%.

This receptor was obtained from a man older than 75 in good health. The specimen was blood. This chain connects TRBV7-2 to TRBJ2-7; no reliable D call. The CDR3 DNA sequence: TGTGCCAGCAGCTTAGATCCGGGTTCCTACGAGCAGTACTTC. Its protein product is CASSLDPGSYEQYF.